The clone carrying this TCR beta chain came up once. The study assigned cohorts using participant-reported clinical history. Cohort 3 recovery required two negative PCRs, clearance, or symptom resolution. These data come from a study of blood T cell repertoires in COVID-19. Background on the study: Donors in the United States, Italy and Spain gave samples during acute or convalescent COVID-19.

Authors' processing steps: Amplification with reference gene primers provided the estimates of nucleated cell counts. Profiling relied on immunoSEQ multiplex PCR, and the TCRdb table lists in-frame clones only, not all of them. Clonal size and the V and J genes are those of that table, whereas D and trimming came from the DNA. The sample yields 150,000 to 200,000 clones, 80% seen once. The length of the CDR3 is 16 residues. CDR1 MRHNA and CDR2 SNTAGT come from the germline V gene. Trimming stripped 0 bases from V and 1 base from J, with 12 bases between. The V gene is TRBV6-4, the J gene TRBJ2-5, with a tentative D call TRBD2 (6 bases). The sample consisted of PBMCs or T cells enriched from blood (not recorded which). This TCR came from a woman aged 55-70 years who had recovered from COVID-19. In nucleotides, the CDR3 is TGTGCCAGCAGTGACTCGATAGAACTAGCCCAAGAGACCCAGTACTTC. Translated: CASSDSIELAQETQYF.